The 32 T cell receptor beta chains reported below all come from one sample, sequenced in a study of CD8 T cells in Susac syndrome. Reverse transcription used about 0.45 to 1 ug RNA and random hexamers. TCRdb re-called the immunoSEQ multiplex PCR reads with MiXCR, one entry per CDR3 protein. The data contain about 66,000 distinct CDR3 sequences, 85% to 95% of them singletons. The sequencing sample was made of CD8+ T cells from PBMCs. These TCRs come from a human donor with multiple sclerosis.

The rearrangement links TRBV12-3 or TRBV12-4 to TRBJ2-7; D not certain. CDR3 size: 12 residues. The V and J ends lost 6 bases and 3 bases respectively, with 9 bases between them. This chain's CDR3 is CASSLMNYEQYF. CDR3 bases: TGTGCCAGCAGCTTGATGAACTACGAGCAGTACTTC.

This chain connects TRBV12-3 or TRBV12-4 to TRBJ2-7; D is unclear. The CDR3 covers 13 residues. Between the trimmed V and J ends, which lost 5 bases and 3 bases, there was a span of 11 bases. The CDR3 is CASSPRASYEQYF. The CDR3 bases are TGTGCCAGCAGTCCCCGGGCCAGCTACGAGCAGTACTTC.

The chain has TRBV7-3 and TRBJ2-2, with 8 bases that match TRBD1. CDR1 SGHTA and CDR2 FQGTGA come from the germline V gene. This CDR3 contains 14 residues. V dropped 6 bases and J dropped 7; count of bases not matched to a gene: 7. CDR3 coding DNA: TGTGCCAGCAGTCCCCAGGGGGCGGGCGGGGAGCTGTTTTTT. This encodes CASSPQGAGGELFF.

J is TRBJ2-6 and V is TRBV20-1; tentatively, D is TRBD1 (6 bases). Trimming removed 3 bases from V and 0 bases from J, with 6 bases in between. The CDR3 totals 14 residues. The germline V gene has CDR1 DFQATT and CDR2 SNEGSKA (reference sequence). CDR3 loop: CSARDSSGANVLTF. As DNA, the CDR3 is TGCAGTGCTAGGGACAGCTCTGGGGCCAACGTCCTGACTTTC.

The rearrangement links TRBV4-3 to TRBJ2-7; 8 positions agree with TRBD1. The germline gives CDR1 LGHNA, CDR2 YSLEER. This CDR3 contains 15 residues. J was trimmed by 5 bases and V by 1 base; bases with no gene match: 7. DNA of the CDR3: TGCGCCAGCAGCCAAGTAGGGACAGGTCTACACGAGCAGTACTTC. It codes for CASSQVGTGLHEQYF.

V is TRBV24-1 and J is TRBJ2-1, with 9 bases matching TRBD1. This CDR3 comprises 16 residues. V gave up 1 base and J gave up 3 bases; unmatched junction bases: 3. The germline V gene has CDR1 KGHDR and CDR2 SFDVKD. In DNA form, the CDR3 reads TGTGCCACCAGTGATTTAAACAGGGGGCACTACAATGAGCAGTTCTTC. It specifies CATSDLNRGHYNEQFF.

This rearrangement joins TRBV27 to TRBJ2-7, with 7 nucleotides matching TRBD1. J lost 3 bases, V lost 2 bases, and 1 base had no gene match. Germline values: CDR1 MNHEY, CDR2 SMNVEV (reference sequence). This CDR3 comprises 13 residues. CDR3 DNA: TGTGCCAGCAGTTTAGGGACAGACTACGAGCAGTACTTC. Amino acid sequence: CASSLGTDYEQYF.

CDR3 in amino acids: CASSSGTGWDTQYF. Here the CDR3 DNA reads TGTGCCAGCAGTTCCGGGACAGGGTGGGATACGCAGTATTTT. The rearrangement links TRBV6-5 to TRBJ2-3, with 9 bases lining up with TRBD1. Trimming took 4 bases from V and 6 from J; bases not matched to a gene: 5. CDR1 MNHEY and CDR2 SVGAGI come from the germline V gene. The CDR3 is 14 amino acids.

V is TRBV13 and J is TRBJ2-5; 11 positions match TRBD1. The CDR3 covers 15 residues. V shed 4 bases and J 5 bases; nucleotides not matched to a gene: 6. Germline V gene data show CDR1 as PRHDT and CDR2 as FYEKMQ (reference sequence). The chain's CDR3 is CASSSGTGGGETQYF. The CDR3 DNA is TGTGCCAGCAGCTCCGGGACAGGGGGTGGGGAGACCCAGTACTTC.

The gene calls are TRBV6-5 and TRBJ2-7, with a possible D match to TRBD1 (6 bases). CDR1 is MNHEY, CDR2 SVGAGI, per germline. Trimming removed 4 bases from V and 3 bases from J, with 13 bases in between. This CDR3 is built from 14 residues. CDR3 DNA: TGTGCCAGCAGTTGGGGCAGGGGCAGCTACGAGCAGTACTTC. This codes for CASSWGRGSYEQYF.

The V gene is TRBV29-1, the J gene TRBJ2-1; D not resolved. Germline CDR1 is SQVTM and CDR2 is ANQGSEA. Deletions cut 4 bases from V and 8 bases from J, with 12 bases between. The CDR3 has 12 amino acids. This CDR3 reads CSVVRRWDEQFF. The CDR3 region has the DNA TGCAGCGTTGTTCGGCGGTGGGATGAGCAGTTCTTC.

The CDR3 spells CASSQDRLGTQETQYF. CDR3 bases: TGCGCCAGCAGCCAAGATAGACTCGGGACTCAAGAGACCCAGTACTTC. The genes are TRBV4-3 and TRBJ2-5; possible D gene TRBD2, 6 bases. This CDR3 region has 16 residues. The ends were cut back, 0 bases at V and 2 bases at J, with 13 bases in the middle. Germline assignment: CDR1 LGHNA and CDR2 YSLEER.

The chain carries TRBV27 and TRBJ2-7; D is perhaps TRBD2 (6 bases). Germline assignment: CDR1 MNHEY and CDR2 SMNVEV (reference sequence). The CDR3 spans 14 residues. V was cut by 5 bases and J by 3 bases, with 14 bases left in between. This chain's CDR3 is CASSARTTNYEQYF. In nucleotides, the CDR3 is TGTGCCAGCAGTGCCCGGACTACCAACTACGAGCAGTACTTC.

The chain combines TRBV20-1 with TRBJ2-7, with D hard to call. The CDR3 extends over 13 amino acids. The germline V gene has CDR1 DFQATT and CDR2 SNEGSKA (reference sequence). The V end lost 4 bases, the J end lost 5 bases, and 15 bases lay between the germline ends. As DNA, the CDR3 is TGCAGTGCTAACGGGCCCATTACCGACGAGCAGTACTTC. It specifies CSANGPITDEQYF.

The chain employs TRBV13 and TRBJ2-7; D ambiguous. Germline CDR1 and CDR2: PRHDT and FYEKMQ (reference sequence). This CDR3 comprises 15 residues. Trimming removed 2 bases at V and 4 bases at J, with 15 bases between. CDR3 amino acids: CASSLPAYYPYEQYF. For the CDR3, the DNA is TGTGCCAGCAGCTTACCAGCCTACTATCCTTACGAGCAGTACTTC.

The chain is built from TRBV15 and TRBJ2-7; TRBD2 aligns across 8 bases. The germline V gene encodes CDR1 LNHNV and CDR2 YYDKDF (reference sequence). The junction had 3 bases not matched to a gene; V was cut back by 5 bases and J by 6 bases. CDR3 length: 12 residues. The CDR3 sequence: CATSPGGGEQYF. CDR3 sequence (DNA): TGTGCCACCAGCCCCGGGGGGGGCGAGCAGTACTTC.

The V gene is TRBV6-5, the J gene TRBJ1-2; D not resolved. This CDR3 comprises 13 residues. Germline-derived CDR1 and CDR2 are MNHEY and SVGAGI. Trimming removed 0 bases from V and 7 bases from J, with 9 bases in between. DNA for the CDR3: TGTGCCAGCAGTTACTCCCTCACTGGTGGCTACACCTTC. It yields the protein CASSYSLTGGYTF.

This clonotype was seen a single time. The gene calls are TRBV5-1 and TRBJ2-7; TRBD1 agrees at 9 bases. Trimming removed 4 bases from V and 2 bases from J; junction bases left unmatched: 10. CDR3 size: 16 residues. Germline V gene lookup returns CDR1 SGHRS and CDR2 YFSETQ. CDR3 DNA: TGCGCCAGCAGCCCCGTTCGACAGGGGGTTACCTACGAGCAGTACTTC. Translation gives CASSPVRQGVTYEQYF.

The chain recombines TRBV28 with TRBJ2-7; D is uncertain. Germline CDR1 and CDR2: MDHEN and SYDVKM. V was cut by 2 bases and J by 0 bases, with 11 bases left in between. The CDR3 extends over 15 amino acids. The CDR3 DNA reads TGTGCCAGCAGTTTACGCTTTGGCAGCTCCTACGAGCAGTACTTC. Translated, it gives CASSLRFGSSYEQYF. The full variable domain, in which reference TRBV28 and TRBJ2-7 provide the parts outside the CDR3, is DVKVTQSSRYLVKRTGEKVFLECVQDMDHENMFWYRQDPGLGLRLIYFSYDVKMKEKGDIPEGYSVSREKKERFSLILESASTNQTSMYLCASSLRFGSSYEQYFGPGTRLTVT.

This sequence joins TRBV12-3 or TRBV12-4 and TRBJ1-2; 7 bases match TRBD1. V lost 4 bases to trimming and J lost 4 bases; unmatched junction nucleotides: 12. CDR3 length: 16 amino acids. The CDR3 coding sequence is TGTGCCAGCAGTTCTGCGGACAGGCCAGCATCCTATGGCTACACCTTC. Protein product: CASSSADRPASYGYTF.

The chain links TRBV25-1 to TRBJ1-4; D possibly corresponds to TRBD1 (5 bases). The CDR3 is 15 residues long. Germline V gene sequence: CDR1 MGHDK, CDR2 SYGVNS. Between the trimmed V and J ends, which lost 1 base and 2 bases, there was a span of 8 bases. CDR3 loop: CASSESGTTNEKLFF. The CDR3 DNA reads TGTGCCAGCAGTGAATCGGGGACTACTAATGAAAAACTGTTTTTT.

The rearrangement uses TRBV11-2 and TRBJ2-7; no firm D call. Trimming removed 5 bases from V and 0 bases from J, with 11 bases in between. The germline V gene encodes CDR1 SGHAT and CDR2 FQNNGV. The CDR3 contains 14 residues. The CDR3 protein is CASSPPSRSYEQYF. The CDR3 bases are TGTGCCAGCAGCCCCCCAAGCCGCTCCTACGAGCAGTACTTC.

The chain joins TRBV27 to TRBJ2-7; D may be TRBD1 (5 bases). The CDR3 consists of 13 residues. CDR1 is MNHEY and CDR2 is SMNVEV in the germline V gene (reference sequence). Trimming stripped 5 bases from V and 2 bases from J, with 10 bases between. CDR3 sequence reads: CASSRDRPYEQYF. Written as DNA, the CDR3 is TGTGCCAGCAGTCGAGACAGACCCTACGAGCAGTACTTC.

The chain has TRBV27 and TRBJ1-2; D perhaps matches TRBD1 (6 bases). CDR3 size: 13 residues. The germline V gene has CDR1 MNHEY and CDR2 SMNVEV (reference sequence). Trimming cost V 8 bases and J 5 bases, with 15 bases left between them. CDR3 in DNA: TGTGCCAGCCTGGGACACGGGCTTTATGGCTACACCTTC. This translates into CASLGHGLYGYTF.

This clonotype turned up a few times. The chain couples TRBV27 to TRBJ1-1; 9 bases agree with TRBD1. The V segment lost 3 bases and the J segment 5 bases; nucleotides outside the gene matches: 4. CDR3 length: 14 amino acids. The V gene's germline CDR1 is MNHEY and CDR2 SMNVEV (reference sequence). In DNA form, the CDR3 reads TGTGCCAGCAGTTTGGGACAGGGTGGGACTGAAGCTTTCTTT. Encoded protein: CASSLGQGGTEAFF.

The chain carries TRBV28 and TRBJ2-5; 7 nucleotides align to TRBD1. The CDR3 is made up of 15 amino acids. The germline V gene encodes CDR1 MDHEN and CDR2 SYDVKM. J was trimmed by 2 bases and V by 5 bases; bases with no gene match: 8. DNA for the CDR3: TGTGCCAGCAGTCAGACCCCGACAGGGCAAGAGACCCAGTACTTC. As protein: CASSQTPTGQETQYF. Filled out from reference TRBV28 and TRBJ2-5, the complete variable domain reads DVKVTQSSRYLVKRTGEKVFLECVQDMDHENMFWYRQDPGLGLRLIYFSYDVKMKEKGDIPEGYSVSREKKERFSLILESASTNQTSMYLCASSQTPTGQETQYFGPGTRLLVL.

The chain links TRBV12-5 to TRBJ2-1, with D tentatively TRBD2 (6 bases). V lost 0 bases and J 0 bases, leaving 12 bases between the germline ends. The CDR3 length is 17 residues. Per germline, CDR1 LGHNT and CDR2 FRNRAP. The CDR3, as DNA: TGTGCTAGTGGTTTGGTACTTTCCGGGAGCTCCTACAATGAGCAGTTCTTC. This encodes CASGLVLSGSSYNEQFF.

This chain joins TRBV27 and TRBJ2-7, with 8 positions matching TRBD2. The V gene end was trimmed by 7 bases and the J gene end by 2 bases; junction bases not matched to a gene: 7. CDR3 length equals 14 residues. The germline gives CDR1 MNHEY, CDR2 SMNVEV (reference sequence). The CDR3 DNA reads as TGTGCCAGCAATGACATAGCGGGACCCTACGAGCAGTACTTC. It yields the protein CASNDIAGPYEQYF.

This chain joins TRBV9 and TRBJ2-1; D might be TRBD1 (6 bases). CDR1 and CDR2 (germline): SGDLS, YYNGEE. This CDR3 contains 15 residues. V shed 3 bases and J shed 8 bases, with 18 bases lying between them. The CDR3 nucleotides read TGTGCCAGCAGCGCCCCCGGGACACTCCCTTATGAGCAGTTCTTC. Protein product: CASSAPGTLPYEQFF.

J is TRBJ1-2 and V is TRBV27; the D gene is possibly TRBD1 (6 bases). Germline V gene lookup returns CDR1 MNHEY and CDR2 SMNVEV (reference sequence). The CDR3 length is 15 residues. Deletions cut 0 bases from V and 6 bases from J, with 14 bases between. CDR3 protein: CASSLSGATSNGYTF. For the CDR3, the DNA is TGTGCCAGCAGTTTATCGGGGGCCACATCTAATGGCTACACCTTC.

The V gene is TRBV7-8, the J gene TRBJ2-3; D gene unclear. From germline, CDR1 is SGHVS and CDR2 FQNEAQ. V was pared by 6 bases and J by 7 bases, with 11 bases between. This CDR3 has 12 residues. The CDR3 here is CASSPHPHTQYF. CDR3 DNA sequence: TGTGCCAGCAGTCCGCATCCCCATACGCAGTATTTT.

The genes are TRBV27 and TRBJ2-1; D uncertain. CDR1 and CDR2 (germline): MNHEY, SMNVEV (reference sequence). Trimming cost V 3 bases and J 5 bases, with 11 bases left between them. This CDR3 comprises 14 residues. The CDR3 DNA is TGTGCCAGCAGTTTGCCGGGCCCAAACAATGAGCAGTTCTTC. Protein product: CASSLPGPNNEQFF.